These T cell receptor beta chains were read from a single sample in a study of PD-L1 blockade in urothelial cancer. The protocol was immunoSEQ multiplex PCR, while the TCRdb copy is restricted to in-frame clones and leaves out a portion. The repertoire holds 50,000 to 55,000 clones, with 88% as singletons. This material consisted of PBMCs, taken around atezolizumab (anti-PD-L1) treatment. These receptors originate from a man in his sixties with urothelial cancer. The CDR3 runs from the conserved cysteine through the conserved F or W.

j_gene: TRBJ1-4
v_gene: TRBV15
CDR3aa: CATRLGQINEKLFF

j_gene: TRBJ1-2
v_gene: TRBV7-9
CDR3aa: CASSLAGTGGDNYGYTF

j_gene: TRBJ2-2
v_gene: TRBV5-1
CDR3aa: CASSKDTANTGELFF

j_gene: TRBJ1-5
v_gene: TRBV19
CDR3aa: CASSDPGREPQHF

j_gene: TRBJ2-7
v_gene: TRBV27
CDR3aa: CASSLIWGHSYEQYF

j_gene: TRBJ1-5
v_gene: TRBV5-1
CDR3aa: CASSLLGRDSNQPQHF

j_gene: TRBJ2-2
v_gene: TRBV29-1
CDR3aa: CSGLSGELFF

j_gene: TRBJ1-5
v_gene: TRBV9
CDR3aa: CASTGDRGHDQPQHF

j_gene: TRBJ2-1
v_gene: TRBV5-1
CDR3aa: CASSFTSGTYNEQFF

j_gene: TRBJ2-5
v_gene: TRBV7-7
CDR3aa: CASSSGTLRETQYF

j_gene: TRBJ2-2
v_gene: TRBV7-2
CDR3aa: CASRPNFGPGELFF

j_gene: TRBJ1-1
v_gene: TRBV5-6
CDR3aa: CASSRRTGGISEAFF

j_gene: TRBJ2-3
v_gene: TRBV18
CDR3aa: CASSPQGISTDTQYF

j_gene: TRBJ2-6
v_gene: TRBV6-1
CDR3aa: CASSEPGDSGANVLTF

j_gene: TRBJ2-1
v_gene: TRBV2
CDR3aa: CASTVYNEQFF

j_gene: TRBJ1-3
v_gene: TRBV5-1
CDR3aa: CASSLVQGGGNTIYF

j_gene: TRBJ2-3
v_gene: TRBV6-1
CDR3aa: CASSELASGAPSTDTQYF

j_gene: TRBJ1-4
v_gene: TRBV6-5
CDR3aa: CASNTGGVNEKLFF

j_gene: TRBJ2-7
v_gene: TRBV5-1
CDR3aa: CASSFGVTGTYEQYF

j_gene: TRBJ2-5
v_gene: TRBV30
CDR3aa: CAWSGGTSGGQETQYF

j_gene: TRBJ1-1
v_gene: TRBV5-6
CDR3aa: CASSLKGAVAEAFF

j_gene: TRBJ2-2
v_gene: TRBV23-1
CDR3aa: CASSQTGTPVDPGELFF

j_gene: TRBJ1-1
v_gene: TRBV10-3
CDR3aa: CAISDRQGNTEAFF

j_gene: TRBJ1-4
v_gene: TRBV30
CDR3aa: CAWSPSVSSMGGVFF

j_gene: TRBJ2-3
v_gene: TRBV5-6
CDR3aa: CASSPGLVVIADTQYF

j_gene: TRBJ1-5
v_gene: TRBV6-4
CDR3aa: CASSGHSNQPQHF

j_gene: TRBJ1-1
v_gene: TRBV6-5
CDR3aa: CASSYGGHWNTEAFF

j_gene: TRBJ1-2
v_gene: TRBV9
CDR3aa: CASTKGQELYGYTF

j_gene: TRBJ2-6
v_gene: TRBV5-4
CDR3aa: CASSLRGGSGANVLTF

j_gene: TRBJ1-1
v_gene: TRBV29-1
CDR3aa: CSVKTGEYNTEAFF

j_gene: TRBJ2-1
v_gene: TRBV5-6
CDR3aa: CASRDRGRNEQFF

j_gene: TRBJ2-1
v_gene: TRBV5-1
CDR3aa: CASSYQSGGYNEQFF